These 6 T cell receptor beta chains originate from one sample sequenced in a study of blood T cell repertoires in COVID-19. Here immunoSEQ multiplex PCR was the method, and the copy in TCRdb shows in-frame clones only, minus some. The top ten hold less than 8% of the sample, which has about 160,000 clones, approximately 90% seen once. The sample taken for sequencing was PBMCs or T cells enriched from blood (not recorded which). The origin of the receptors is a woman between 45 and 60 years old who had recovered from COVID-19.

The chain couples TRBV25-1 to TRBJ2-7, with D possibly TRBD1 on 6 matching bases. CDR3 length: 14 residues. V lost 2 bases and J 3 bases, leaving 11 bases between the germline ends. Germline assignment: CDR1 MGHDK and CDR2 SYGVNS. This CDR3 is CASSEGTGIYEQYF. The CDR3 DNA reads TGTGCCAGCAGTGAAGGCACAGGGATCTACGAGCAGTACTTC.

The V gene is TRBV29-1, the J gene TRBJ2-1; 8 bases fit TRBD2. Germline V gene lookup returns CDR1 SQVTM and CDR2 ANQGSEA. The CDR3 totals 15 residues. CDR3 DNA sequence: TGCAGTGAAAAAGCGGGGGTCAGCTCCTACAATGAGCAGTTCTTC. This translates into CSEKAGVSSYNEQFF.

V usage is TRBV7-9 and J usage is TRBJ1-2; 10 bases are a match to TRBD1. The germline V gene encodes CDR1 SEHNR and CDR2 FQNEAQ (reference sequence). The CDR3 covers 13 residues. Trimming at V came to 5 bases and at J to 4 bases, leaving 1 base not matched to a gene. The CDR3 coding sequence is TGTGCCAGCAGCCGGACAGGGGGCTATGGCTACACCTTC. It is translated as CASSRTGGYGYTF.

The chain joins TRBV10-3 to TRBJ1-4, with a weak D call TRBD1 (5 bases). This CDR3 region has 13 residues. V was shortened by 6 bases and J by 4 bases, with 9 bases between the two germline ends. In germline, CDR1 is ENHRY, CDR2 SYGVKD. The CDR3 loop reads CAIRGLGNEKLFF. The CDR3 DNA reads TGTGCCATCAGGGGGCTGGGTAATGAAAAACTGTTTTTT.

The CDR3 bases are TGTGCCAGCAGACCTATCCAGGGGCCCCAGCATTTT. Translation: CASRPIQGPQHF. The chain is built from TRBV6-5 and TRBJ1-5; D perhaps matches TRBD1 (5 bases). V lost 6 bases and J 9 bases, leaving 12 bases between the germline ends. Germline V gene sequence: CDR1 MNHEY, CDR2 SVGAGI. This CDR3 spans 12 amino acids.

This chain joins TRBV7-6 and TRBJ2-7; a weak D match, TRBD1 (5 bases). V was trimmed by 5 bases and J by 1 base, leaving 12 bases between them. CDR1 is SGHVS, CDR2 FNYEAQ, per germline. The CDR3 length is 14 residues. DNA of the CDR3: TGTGCCAGCAGCCTGTTAGACAGTTCCTACGAGCAGTACTTC. Its protein product is CASSLLDSSYEQYF. Together with reference TRBV7-6 and TRBJ2-7, the CDR3 gives the full variable domain: GAGVSQSPRYKVTKRGQDVALRCDPISGHVSLYWYRQALGQGPEFLTYFNYEAQQDKSGLPNDRFSAERPEGSISTLTIQRTEQRDSAMYRCASSLLDSSYEQYFGPGTRLTVT.